This T cell receptor beta chain emerged from a study of early T cells in non-severe SARS-CoV-2 infection. Looking at the study overall: Sequencing used unsorted whole-blood bulk RNA, so chains lack pairing. General study points: VDJdb matches were skewed toward anti-spike CD8 T cell responses.

This clonotype was seen a handful of times. Its antigen is not known. Attachment of unique molecular identifiers to individual cDNA molecules was performed. TCRdb processed the 5' RACE reads anew with MiXCR; each CDR3 protein has one entry. The sample shows about 80,000 distinct CDR3 sequences, 11% to 15% of them seen only once. The V and J ends lost 2 bases and 8 bases respectively, with 7 bases between them. Germline V CDR1 and CDR2: MGHRA, YSYEKL. The CDR3 consists of 13 residues. This clonotype was obtained from an adult who was a healthcare worker with PCR-confirmed SARS-CoV-2 infection or an uninfected control (not recorded which). The source material was whole blood. The chain links TRBV4-1 to TRBJ1-6; unclear D gene. The chain's CDR3 is CASSQREDSPLHF. The CDR3 region has the DNA TGCGCCAGCAGCCAAAGGGAGGATTCACCCCTCCACTTT.